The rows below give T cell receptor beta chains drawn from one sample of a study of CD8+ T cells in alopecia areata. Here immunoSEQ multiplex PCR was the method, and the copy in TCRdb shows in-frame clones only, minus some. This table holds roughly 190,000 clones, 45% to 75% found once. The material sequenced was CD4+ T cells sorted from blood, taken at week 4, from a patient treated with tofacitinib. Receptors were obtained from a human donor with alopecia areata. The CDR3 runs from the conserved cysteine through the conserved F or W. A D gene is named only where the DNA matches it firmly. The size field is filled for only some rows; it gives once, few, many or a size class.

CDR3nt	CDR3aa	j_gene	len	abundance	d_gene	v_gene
TGCAGTGCTAGATCGACCTTGCTTTGCACCTTC	CSARSTLLCTF	TRBJ1-2	11	.	.	TRBV20-1
TGTGCCTGGAGTGTACGTGGTGTAAACGGGGAGCTGTTTTTT	CAWSVRGVNGELFF	TRBJ2-2	14	.	.	TRBV30
TGCGCCAGCAGCTTTCCGACTAGCGGGGATGAGCAGTTCTTC	CASSFPTSGDEQFF	TRBJ2-1	14	many	TRBD2	TRBV5-1
TGCGCCAGCAGTCAGGGCGGGATTGACAATCAGCCCCAGCATTTT	CASSQGGIDNQPQHF	TRBJ1-5	15	.	.	TRBV23-1
TGTGCCTGGAGTGGGGCAGTTAGCAATCAGCCCCAGCATTTT	CAWSGAVSNQPQHF	TRBJ1-5	14	.	.	TRBV30
TGCGCCAGCAGCCAAGTAGGCACTAGCGGGAGGAAATTCGTGAGCGAGCAGTACTTC	CASSQVGTSGRKFVSEQYF	TRBJ2-7	19	once	TRBD2	TRBV4-1
TGTGCCAGCAGCCGTGGAGGGCAGGCCTACGAGCAGTACTTC	CASSRGGQAYEQYF	TRBJ2-7	14	.	.	TRBV5-4
TGTGCCTGGGAAGGGGTACAGCAATCTGGGGCCAACGTCCTGACTTTC	CAWEGVQQSGANVLTF	TRBJ2-6	16	.	.	TRBV30
TGTGCCAGCAGGTCTACTGCGGGGCAGTACTTC	CASRSTAGQYF	TRBJ2-7	11	.	.	TRBV6-6
TGTGCCAGTAGTGCAACAGTTAGCGGGATAGGCGATGAGCAGTTCTTC	CASSATVSGIGDEQFF	TRBJ2-1	16	.	TRBD2	TRBV19
TGTGCCAGCAGACCCGGACAGGGATTGGGCGGCTACACCTTC	CASRPGQGLGGYTF	TRBJ1-2	14	.	TRBD1	TRBV7-2
TGCGCCAGCAGCGACCGGACAGGGGGCGCGGAGACCCAGTACTTC	CASSDRTGGAETQYF	TRBJ2-5	15	few	TRBD1	TRBV5-1
TGCGCCAGCAGCTCTGGAGAAAAGGGAAACAATGAGCAGTTCTTC	CASSSGEKGNNEQFF	TRBJ2-1	15	once	.	TRBV5-1
TGTGCCAGCAGCTTAGAGGTCTATCGGGAGGGAGAGACCCAGTACTTC	CASSLEVYREGETQYF	TRBJ2-5	16	.	TRBD2	TRBV7-2
TGTGCCACGGCGGGGGAGAACATTCAGTACTTC	CATAGENIQYF	TRBJ2-4	11	few	TRBD2	TRBV10-3
TGCAGCGTTGATAGGGGGTCCTACAATGAGCAGTTCTTC	CSVDRGSYNEQFF	TRBJ2-1	13	.	.	TRBV29-1
TGTGCCAGCAGTGAAGCGCTTCATAAGTGGAGATACAATGAGCAGTTCTTC	CASSEALHKWRYNEQFF	TRBJ2-1	17	.	.	TRBV2
TGTGCCAGCAGCTTGGCTGGGACAGGGGGCAACGAGCAGTACTTC	CASSLAGTGGNEQYF	TRBJ2-7	15	.	TRBD1	TRBV5-4
TGTGCCAGCAGTGATCGGGGTCCCTCGGGTGTAAAGCAGTACTTC	CASSDRGPSGVKQYF	TRBJ2-7	15	.	.	TRBV2
TGTGCCAGTAGTATTGAGTCAGGGCCGAGGCCCCAGCATTTT	CASSIESGPRPQHF	TRBJ1-5	14	.	.	TRBV19
TGTGCCAGCAGGTCCGGGACAAACACAGATACGCAGTATTTT	CASRSGTNTDTQYF	TRBJ2-3	14	.	.	TRBV6-5
TGTGCCAGCAGCCGGGGGCTGAGGAACACCGGGGAGCTGTTTTTT	CASSRGLRNTGELFF	TRBJ2-2	15	.	.	TRBV7-6
TGCGCCAGCAGGCATACCGCCGGGACAGGAAGCACCTACGAGCAGTACTTC	CASRHTAGTGSTYEQYF	TRBJ2-7	17	few	TRBD1	TRBV23-1
TGTGCCAGCAGACCCGGGACTGCCAACTTGGGGCAGTTCTTC	CASRPGTANLGQFF	TRBJ2-1	14	.	.	TRBV28
TGTGCCAGCAGCTTGGGACTAGGAGATACGCAGTATTTT	CASSLGLGDTQYF	TRBJ2-3	13	.	TRBD2	TRBV7-3
TGTGCCAGTAGTAAACCTGGACAGGGGAGCATGAAGATTTTCTTT	CASSKPGQGSMKIFF	TRBJ1-1	15	.	TRBD1	TRBV19
TGTGCCAGCAGTGAAGCGGGAGGGCGAGAGACCCAGTACTTC	CASSEAGGRETQYF	TRBJ2-5	14	.	TRBD2	TRBV25-1
TGCGCCAGCAGCTTGGAGGGCACAAATGAAAAACTGTTTTTT	CASSLEGTNEKLFF	TRBJ1-4	14	once	.	TRBV5-1
TGTGCCAGCAGTTCTCCGGGACTAGCCAACAATGAGCAGTTCTTC	CASSSPGLANNEQFF	TRBJ2-1	15	.	TRBD2	TRBV28
TGCAGCGTTGATAATAGCGGGGGTGGTTACGAGCAGTACTTC	CSVDNSGGGYEQYF	TRBJ2-7	14	.	TRBD2	TRBV29-1
TGCAGCGTGGTTGGAGGCGGGGGGCGACTCAATGAGCAGTTCTTC	CSVVGGGGRLNEQFF	TRBJ2-1	15	.	TRBD2	TRBV29-1
TGCAGCGTTCGAGACAGGGCCAGAACCGGGGAGCTGTTTTTT	CSVRDRARTGELFF	TRBJ2-2	14	.	TRBD1	TRBV29-1
TGTGCCAGCAGCTTGGAAGGGGGCTCTGAAGCTTTCTTT	CASSLEGGSEAFF	TRBJ1-1	13	.	TRBD1	TRBV5-4
TGCAGCGTTGTTCTCAACGGGTACAATCAGCCCCAGCATTTT	CSVVLNGYNQPQHF	TRBJ1-5	14	.	.	TRBV29-1
TGTGCCAGCACGTTAAGTGTAGGGTCGGGTGAGCAGTTCTTC	CASTLSVGSGEQFF	TRBJ2-1	14	few	.	TRBV2
TGTGCCAGCAGCGTAGGATCCGGGGAGCTGTTTTTT	CASSVGSGELFF	TRBJ2-2	12	few	.	TRBV9
TGTGCCAGCAGCCGAAGGGGGGCCTCATCCTACGAGCAGTACTTC	CASSRRGASSYEQYF	TRBJ2-7	15	.	.	TRBV7-9
TGTGCCACCAGCAGAGACTACAGCAGATTCAAGGACATTTATAACTATGGCTACACCTTC	CATSRDYSRFKDIYNYGYTF	TRBJ1-2	20	few	.	TRBV15
TGTGCCTGGGACGGGCCAAATCAGCCCCAGCATTTT	CAWDGPNQPQHF	TRBJ1-5	12	few	.	TRBV30
TGTGCCTGGAGTCGAATTTCGGCTACGGGAGAGACCCAGTACTTC	CAWSRISATGETQYF	TRBJ2-5	15	.	.	TRBV30
TGCGCCAGCAGCCATGCACGGACGGGCGGACGCACAGATACGCAGTATTTT	CASSHARTGGRTDTQYF	TRBJ2-3	17	.	.	TRBV4-3
TGCGCCAGCAGCCAAGTCCGGGCCGGGACCCAGTACTTC	CASSQVRAGTQYF	TRBJ2-5	13	.	.	TRBV4-1
TGCAGTGCTAGAGGGGCCCACGAGCAGTACTTC	CSARGAHEQYF	TRBJ2-7	11	.	.	TRBV20-1
TGTGCCAGCAGTTCTAGCGGGACCTACGAGCAGTACTTC	CASSSSGTYEQYF	TRBJ2-7	13	few	TRBD2	TRBV28
TGTGCCAGCAACTTACCCCTCGGGAGTGGAGGAAATGAGCAGTTCTTC	CASNLPLGSGGNEQFF	TRBJ2-1	16	few	.	TRBV7-9
TGTGCCTGGAGCCCAGGGTCCCTTTCTGTGGATACGCAGTATTTT	CAWSPGSLSVDTQYF	TRBJ2-3	15	.	.	TRBV30
TGCGCCAGCAGCCCGACCGGGAGAGGGACCGGGGAGCTGTTTTTT	CASSPTGRGTGELFF	TRBJ2-2	15	.	.	TRBV5-1
TGTGCCAGCAGCTTAGATCGGACTAGACTACAGTTCTTC	CASSLDRTRLQFF	TRBJ2-1	13	.	TRBD2	TRBV11-2
TGTGCCAGCAGCTTAGATCAGGGACCCGGGGAGCTGTTTTTT	CASSLDQGPGELFF	TRBJ2-2	14	.	.	TRBV7-2
TGTGCCAGTAGGGACGGACAGCGCGGCACTGAAGCTTTCTTT	CASRDGQRGTEAFF	TRBJ1-1	14	.	.	TRBV19
TGTGCCAGCAGCTCCGCAGGGTTTCATAACTATGGCTACACCTTC	CASSSAGFHNYGYTF	TRBJ1-2	15	once	.	TRBV5-6
TGTGCCAGCTCACCTCCCGGGACAGGCAGACGTGGCTACACCTTC	CASSPPGTGRRGYTF	TRBJ1-2	15	.	TRBD1	TRBV18
TGTGCCAGCAGCTTAGCGACTAGCTCAGATACGCAGTATTTT	CASSLATSSDTQYF	TRBJ2-3	14	once	TRBD2	TRBV7-9
TGTGCCAGCAGCGCTATCCGGGACGTGTTCGGGGAGCTGTTTTTT	CASSAIRDVFGELFF	TRBJ2-2	15	.	.	TRBV7-2
TGTGCCAGCAGCCTTGGTCGTGGGACTGAAGCTTTCTTT	CASSLGRGTEAFF	TRBJ1-1	13	.	.	TRBV6-5
TGCAGCGCGTGGGGGCCTGGGGCCAACGTCCTGACTTTC	CSAWGPGANVLTF	TRBJ2-6	13	few	.	TRBV29-1
TGCAGCGTTGCCCGACAGGGCCGCGGGGCGGACCAGTACTTC	CSVARQGRGADQYF	TRBJ2-5	14	.	.	TRBV29-1
TGTGCCAGCAGGACAGGGATACACCAGTTCTTC	CASRTGIHQFF	TRBJ2-1	11	.	TRBD1	TRBV7-2
TGTGCCAGCAGTGAACGTCGGCTAGCGGATGAGCAGTTCTTC	CASSERRLADEQFF	TRBJ2-1	14	.	TRBD2	TRBV2
TGTGCCAGCAGCCCAGGACTAGCTACTGTAGTCGGGGCCAACGTCCTGACTTTC	CASSPGLATVVGANVLTF	TRBJ2-6	18	.	TRBD2	TRBV5-4